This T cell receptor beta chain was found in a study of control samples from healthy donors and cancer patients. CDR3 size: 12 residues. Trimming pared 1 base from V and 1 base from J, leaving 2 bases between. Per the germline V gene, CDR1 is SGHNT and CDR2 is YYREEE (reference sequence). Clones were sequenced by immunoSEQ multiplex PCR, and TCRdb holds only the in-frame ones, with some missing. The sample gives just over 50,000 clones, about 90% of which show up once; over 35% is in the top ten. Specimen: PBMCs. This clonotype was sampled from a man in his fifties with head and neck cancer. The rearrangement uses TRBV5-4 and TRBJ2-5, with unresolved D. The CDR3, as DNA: TGTGCCAGCAGCTTGCCCCAAGAGACCCAGTACTTC. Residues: CASSLPQETQYF.